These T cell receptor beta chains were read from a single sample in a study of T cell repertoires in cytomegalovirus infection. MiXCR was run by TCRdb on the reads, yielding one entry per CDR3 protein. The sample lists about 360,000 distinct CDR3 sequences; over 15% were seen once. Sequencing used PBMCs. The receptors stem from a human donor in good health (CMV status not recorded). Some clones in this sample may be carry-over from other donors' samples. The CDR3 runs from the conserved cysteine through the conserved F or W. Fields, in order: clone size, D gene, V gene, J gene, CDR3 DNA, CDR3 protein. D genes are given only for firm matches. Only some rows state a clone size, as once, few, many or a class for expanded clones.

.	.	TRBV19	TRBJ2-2	TGTGCCAGCCTAAAGCGTACCGGGGAGCTGTTTTTT	CASLKRTGELFF
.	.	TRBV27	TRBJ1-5	TGTGCCAGCGCAACCGAGGGCATTCATCAGCCCCAGCATTTT	CASATEGIHQPQHF
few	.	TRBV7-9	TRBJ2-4	TGTGCCAGCAGCTTAGCGGAGGAGGGGGAGGCCAAAAACATTCAGTACTTC	CASSLAEEGEAKNIQYF
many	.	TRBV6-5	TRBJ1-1	TGTGCCAGCAGTTACTCTCCGGCGAACACTGAAGCTTTCTTT	CASSYSPANTEAFF
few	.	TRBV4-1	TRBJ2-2	TGCGCCAGCAGCCAACTCCAGAGGAACACCGGGGAGCTGTTTTTT	CASSQLQRNTGELFF
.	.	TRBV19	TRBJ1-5	TGTGCCAGTAGATGGGACCCCAATCAGCCCCAGCATTTT	CASRWDPNQPQHF
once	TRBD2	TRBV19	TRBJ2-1	TGTGCCAGTAGTCCTCGGACTAGCGTTGGCAATGAGCAGTTCTTC	CASSPRTSVGNEQFF
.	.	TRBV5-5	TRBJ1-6	TGTGCCAGCAGCTTGGGACTCTGGTATAATTCACCCCTCCACTTT	CASSLGLWYNSPLHF
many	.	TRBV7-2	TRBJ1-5	TGTGCCAGCAGCTTAGCCTTTTTTTCCCCCAATCAGCCCCAGCATTTT	CASSLAFFSPNQPQHF
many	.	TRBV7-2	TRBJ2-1	TGTGCCAGCAGCCCGGGACCGGGAACCTCCTACAATGAGCAGTTCTTC	CASSPGPGTSYNEQFF
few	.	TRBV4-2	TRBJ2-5	TGTGCCAGCAGCCGGCCTGGGACCAACCAAGAGACCCAGTACTTC	CASSRPGTNQETQYF
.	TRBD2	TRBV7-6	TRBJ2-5	TGTGCCAGCAGCCCGTACCGACTAGCTGAAGAGACCCAGTACTTC	CASSPYRLAEETQYF
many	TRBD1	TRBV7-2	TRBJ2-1	TGTGCCAGCAGCTTCCAGGGGGCCGTTAATGAGCAGTTCTTC	CASSFQGAVNEQFF
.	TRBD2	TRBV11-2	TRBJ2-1	TGTGCCAGCAGCCCGGGACTAGCGGGGGCTAACTACAATGGGCAGTTCTTC	CASSPGLAGANYNGQFF
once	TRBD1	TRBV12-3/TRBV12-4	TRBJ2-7	TGTGCCAGCAGTTTATTAACAGGGGACTACGAGCAGTACTTC	CASSLLTGDYEQYF
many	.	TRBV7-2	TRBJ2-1	TGTGCCAGCAGCTCCTATGGTCCTGAGCAGTTCTTC	CASSSYGPEQFF
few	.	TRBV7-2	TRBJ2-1	TGTGCCAGCAGCCCGACTCAATTAAATGAGCAGTTCTTC	CASSPTQLNEQFF
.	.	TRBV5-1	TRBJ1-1	TGCGCCAGCAGCTTGGAACTAGGGCAGCTGAACACTGAAGCTTTCTTT	CASSLELGQLNTEAFF
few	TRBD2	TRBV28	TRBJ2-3	TGTGCCAGCAGCCCCGGGAGGGGGGGCACAGATACGCAGTATTTT	CASSPGRGGTDTQYF
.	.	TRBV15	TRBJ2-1	TGTGCCACCAGCAGAGTCAGGGGAAATGGCAATGAGCAGTTCTTC	CATSRVRGNGNEQFF
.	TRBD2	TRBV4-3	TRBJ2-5	TGCGCCAGCAGCCAAAGACTAGCGGGGTACCAAGAGACCCAGTACTTC	CASSQRLAGYQETQYF
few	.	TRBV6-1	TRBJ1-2	TGTGCCAGCAGCACCGGACAGCGCAGCTATGGCTACACCTTC	CASSTGQRSYGYTF
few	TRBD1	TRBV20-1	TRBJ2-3	TGCAGTGCCGTGAGGGGGCCAGGCACAGATACGCAGTATTTT	CSAVRGPGTDTQYF
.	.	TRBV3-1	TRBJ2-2	TGTGCCAGCAGCCATGCATTTTACGGACCAAACACCGGGGAGCTGTTTTTT	CASSHAFYGPNTGELFF
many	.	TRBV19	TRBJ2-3	TGTGCCAGTAGTATAGGCAGACCGATGAGACTAGTAGCTAGCACAGATACGCAGTATTTT	CASSIGRPMRLVASTDTQYF
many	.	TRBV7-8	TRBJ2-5	TGTGCCAGCAGCTTAGACCAAAGTATACAAGAGACCCAGTACTTC	CASSLDQSIQETQYF
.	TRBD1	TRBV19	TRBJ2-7	TGTGCCAGTAATGCGGGACAGGGGCCGATGGACGAGCAGTACTTC	CASNAGQGPMDEQYF
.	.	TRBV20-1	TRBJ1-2	TGCAGTGCTAGAGAGGGGGGCTCTCACTATGGCTACACCTTC	CSAREGGSHYGYTF
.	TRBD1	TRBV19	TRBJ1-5	TGTGCCAGTAACAGGGGAGAGAGCAATCAGCCCCAGCATTTT	CASNRGESNQPQHF